A selection of T cell receptor beta chains follows, all from one sample in a study of early T cells in non-severe SARS-CoV-2 infection. TCRdb re-called the 5' RACE reads with MiXCR, one entry per CDR3 protein. The table shows some 30,000 distinct CDR3 sequences, with around 5.9% occurring only once. Source material: whole blood. Receptor source: an adult who was a healthcare worker with PCR-confirmed SARS-CoV-2 infection or an uninfected control (not recorded which). Each CDR3 is given with its conserved first and last residue. The D gene is left open where the match is weak.

TRBJ2-2	TRBV20-1	-	CSARSEVPTGELFF
TRBJ2-3	TRBV29-1	-	CSVGPYPHTQYF
TRBJ1-2	TRBV11-2	-	CASSLKGYGYTF
TRBJ1-4	TRBV5-5	-	CASSIGGPLEKLFF
TRBJ2-7	TRBV10-3	-	CAIRGGYGQESSYEQYF
TRBJ2-7	TRBV19	-	CASSPDRYEQYF
TRBJ2-7	TRBV20-1	-	CSATGQDGYEQYF
TRBJ1-2	TRBV5-4	-	CASSLGLNYGYTF
TRBJ2-6	TRBV28	-	CASSPGDPGANVLTF
TRBJ2-7	TRBV11-2	-	CASSLSVGYEQYF
TRBJ2-1	TRBV14	-	CASSQAPVGREQFF
TRBJ2-2	TRBV30	TRBD2	CAWSVGGSYTGELFF
TRBJ2-5	TRBV24-1	TRBD1	CATSGTGQETQYF
TRBJ2-3	TRBV24-1	-	CATSGRGDTDTQYF
TRBJ2-5	TRBV12-3/TRBV12-4	-	CASRSTETQYF
TRBJ2-4	TRBV10-3	-	CAISGEGTGAQNIQYF
TRBJ1-3	TRBV5-1	-	CASSLDGAAGNTIYF
TRBJ2-2	TRBV11-2	-	CASTLGGELFF
TRBJ2-1	TRBV2	-	CASSPRSSYNEQFF
TRBJ2-2	TRBV3-1	-	CASSEGAFSGELFF
TRBJ2-1	TRBV20-1	-	CSARGGGRTVDYNEQFF
TRBJ2-3	TRBV12-2	-	CASRQRLPADTQYF
TRBJ2-1	TRBV2	TRBD2	CASSDSSRTSGVHEQFF
TRBJ2-7	TRBV11-2	-	CASSFTGSAGYEQYF
TRBJ2-1	TRBV5-4	TRBD2	CASRPGGSSYNEQFF
TRBJ2-3	TRBV11-2	-	CASSLDLTDTQYF
TRBJ1-1	TRBV3-1	TRBD1	CASNDRGRGTEAFF
TRBJ2-7	TRBV20-1	-	CSANGKGVSYEQYF
TRBJ2-1	TRBV27	-	CASSGPGLPFNEQFF
TRBJ1-2	TRBV7-2	TRBD1	CASSFGTGDGGYTF
TRBJ2-7	TRBV7-2	-	CASSLDGGPNEQYF
TRBJ2-7	TRBV11-2	-	CASSTGTPKHDEQYF
TRBJ2-7	TRBV12-3/TRBV12-4	-	CASSTTGRHYEQYF
TRBJ1-1	TRBV12-3/TRBV12-4	TRBD1	CASSLGAGGTEAFF
TRBJ1-1	TRBV5-1	-	CASSPDPGTYGLTEAFF
TRBJ1-2	TRBV6-5	-	CASSYSTGSNYGYTF
TRBJ2-5	TRBV12-3/TRBV12-4	TRBD1	CASSAHRGETQYF
TRBJ2-7	TRBV29-1	-	CSVKLGGLELREQYF
TRBJ2-3	TRBV12-3/TRBV12-4	-	CASSPLPRYTQYF
TRBJ1-4	TRBV12-5	TRBD1	CASGPSGTGNEKLFF
TRBJ1-5	TRBV6-2/TRBV6-3	-	CASSPFGNQPQHF
TRBJ2-7	TRBV14	-	CASSQGGNPYEQYF
TRBJ1-1	TRBV5-1	TRBD1	CASSLASGGTEAFF
TRBJ2-2	TRBV11-2	-	CASSLRNTGGGKTGELFF
TRBJ2-7	TRBV20-1	-	CSARGPSPGPTYEQYF
TRBJ2-3	TRBV5-1	-	CASSSQGPSTDTQYF
TRBJ2-1	TRBV7-2	TRBD1	CASSLRGTGAYEQFF
TRBJ1-5	TRBV6-1	-	CASSETGMSNQPQHF